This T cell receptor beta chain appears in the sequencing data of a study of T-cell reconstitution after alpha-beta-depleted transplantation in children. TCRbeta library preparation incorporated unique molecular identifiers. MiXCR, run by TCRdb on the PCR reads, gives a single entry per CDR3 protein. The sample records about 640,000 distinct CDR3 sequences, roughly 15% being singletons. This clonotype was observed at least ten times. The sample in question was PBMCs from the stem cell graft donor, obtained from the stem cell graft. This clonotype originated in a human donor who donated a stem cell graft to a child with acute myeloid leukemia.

The chain's CDR3 is CSVEVGGPRSYNEQFF. CDR3 nucleotides: TGCAGCGTTGAAGTGGGGGGACCCCGCTCCTACAATGAGCAGTTCTTC. The V and J genes are TRBV29-1 and TRBJ2-1; D might be TRBD2 (6 bases). The germline CDR1 and CDR2 sequences are SQVTM and ANQGSEA. The V end lost 1 base, the J end lost 0 bases, and 13 bases lay between the germline ends. The CDR3 contains 16 residues.